This passage covers 26 T cell receptor beta chains from one sample sequenced in a study of CD8 T cells in ankylosing spondylitis (dated by TCRdb to the late 2010s). Antigen specificity for these receptors is unknown. Library preparation employed 5' RACE. Sequencer: Illumina HiSeq 2500. TCRdb took the public reads, trimmed them with fastp at Q25, ran MiXCR for clone calling and kept in-frame beta chains. Identical CDR3 protein sequences are pooled into one entry, listed with their most common genes and DNA. In all, the sample holds fewer than 450,000 distinct CDR3 sequences, and 15% to 20% of those were seen once. The top ten clones comprise just over 1% of the sample. Broad study findings and their caveats: Blood from ankylosing spondylitis patients appeared to be characterized by a TCR beta motif made up of several highly homologous amino acid variants.

Sequences were obtained from blood, either unsorted or a sorted T cell fraction (not recorded which). The receptors shown here come from a male donor with ankylosing spondylitis.

This clonotype came up many times. The V and J genes are TRBV12-3 or TRBV12-4 and TRBJ2-1, with 7 bases fitting TRBD1. The length of the CDR3 is 12 residues. J was trimmed by 2 bases and V by 8 bases; bases with no gene match: 0. CDR3 in amino acids: CASGTAYNEQFF. The DNA for the CDR3 is TGTGCCAGCGGGACAGCCTACAATGAGCAGTTCTTC.

The chain carries TRBV9 and TRBJ2-3; the D is unclear. Trimming stripped 4 bases from V and 0 bases from J, with 9 bases between. Germline V lookup: CDR1 SGDLS, CDR2 YYNGEE. The CDR3 has 14 amino acids. CDR3 in DNA: TGTGCCAGCAGCCTCCAACCCAGCACAGATACGCAGTATTTT. This encodes CASSLQPSTDTQYF.

In its sample, this clonotype was seen a few times. V is TRBV4-3 and J is TRBJ2-5; TRBD2 matches 9 bases. CDR1 is LGHNA, CDR2 YSLEER, per germline. This CDR3 comprises 19 residues. The trim removed 3 bases at V and 2 bases at J, leaving 16 bases unmatched. The chain's CDR3 is CASSQDPRAAGGQQETQYF. The CDR3 DNA is TGCGCCAGCAGCCAGGATCCGAGGGCAGCGGGAGGACAGCAAGAGACCCAGTACTTC.

J is TRBJ1-1 and V is TRBV5-1; no clear D gene. CDR1 is SGHRS, CDR2 YFSETQ, per germline. Trimming took 0 bases from V and 1 from J, leaving 13 bases between them. The CDR3 has 16 amino acids. Here the CDR3 reads CASSLGGNPANTEAFF. CDR3 bases: TGCGCCAGCAGCTTGGGCGGGAATCCAGCGAACACTGAAGCTTTCTTT. The full variable domain, with the rest looked up from reference TRBV5-1 and TRBJ1-1, is KAGVTQTPRYLIKTRGQQVTLSCSPISGHRSVSWYQQTPGQGLQFLFEYFSETQRNKGNFPGRFSGRQFSNSRSEMNVSTLELGDSALYLCASSLGGNPANTEAFFGQGTRLTVV.

With respect to this clonotype: Sequence at one end of the junction differs from germline and may be a read error. The J gene is TRBJ1-2, the V gene TRBV7-7, with D unclear. Germline values: CDR1 SSHAT, CDR2 FNYEAQ (reference sequence). This CDR3 comprises 13 residues. The CDR3 protein is CASSLAFYYGYTF. As DNA, the CDR3 is TGTGCTAGCAGCTTAGCGTTCTACTATGGCTACACCTTC.

The gene calls are TRBV7-9 and TRBJ2-2, with 8 bases fitting TRBD1. V dropped 6 bases and J dropped 5; count of bases not matched to a gene: 8. This CDR3 region has 15 residues. Germline assignment: CDR1 SEHNR and CDR2 FQNEAQ (reference sequence). CDR3 sequence: CASSAQGVKTGELFF. In nucleotides, the CDR3 is TGTGCCAGCAGTGCACAGGGGGTAAAAACCGGGGAGCTGTTTTTT.

This chain joins TRBV7-9 and TRBJ1-5; D is perhaps TRBD1 (5 bases). Trimming removed 3 bases from V and 7 bases from J, with 13 bases in between. The germline gives CDR1 SEHNR, CDR2 FQNEAQ (reference sequence). The CDR3 sequence is 14 residues long. The CDR3 here is CASSFGGEQQPQHF. The CDR3 DNA is TGTGCCAGCAGCTTCGGGGGGGAGCAACAGCCCCAGCATTTT.

Only a few counts were recorded for this clonotype. The chain has TRBV6-5 and TRBJ2-1; perhaps D is TRBD1 or TRBD2 (6 bases each). The CDR3 length is 12 residues. V was cut by 4 bases and J by 9 bases, with 10 bases left in between. Germline values: CDR1 MNHEY, CDR2 SVGAGI. The CDR3 loop is CASSLGGGEQFF. The CDR3 DNA follows: TGTGCCAGCAGTTTGGGGGGCGGTGAGCAGTTCTTC.

This clonotype was counted many times. The chain recombines TRBV12-3 or TRBV12-4 with TRBJ1-3, with a weak D call TRBD1 (6 bases). Trimming removed 3 bases at V and 4 bases at J, with 7 bases between. This CDR3 spans 13 amino acids. The CDR3 coding sequence is TGTGCCAGCAGTTTGGGACACGGAAACACCATATATTTT. Translated, it gives CASSLGHGNTIYF.

There are many counts of this clonotype. The chain employs TRBV6-5 and TRBJ2-5; possible D gene TRBD2, 5 bases. CDR1 and CDR2 (germline): MNHEY, SVGAGI. The CDR3 loop spans 16 amino acids. V shed 0 bases and J shed 5 bases, with 16 bases lying between them. The CDR3 DNA follows: TGTGCCAGCAGTTACTCGACCCTAGCCGAGGTTGAGACCCAGTACTTC. Translation: CASSYSTLAEVETQYF.

The chain carries TRBV12-3 or TRBV12-4 and TRBJ2-7; TRBD1 agrees at 8 bases. The CDR3 sequence is 15 residues long. With 6 bases clipped from V and 0 bases from J, the junction kept 7 bases outside the gene matches. As DNA, the CDR3 is TGTGCCAGCAGGCAAAACAGGGGGACCTCCTACGAGCAGTACTTC. Its protein product is CASRQNRGTSYEQYF.

This chain uses TRBV2 with TRBJ1-6; D unclear. Germline V CDR1 and CDR2: SNHLY, FYNNEI. With 5 bases removed from V and 14 bases from J, the gap between germline ends came to 13 bases. The CDR3 totals 12 residues. The CDR3 protein is CASSSSQWTLHF. The DNA of the CDR3 is TGTGCCAGCAGTTCCTCCCAGTGGACCCTCCACTTT.

This chain joins TRBV6-1 and TRBJ2-2, with TRBD1 as a possible D gene (6 bases). V was pared by 10 bases and J by 1 base, with 16 bases between. CDR3 size: 15 residues. Per germline, CDR1 MNHNS and CDR2 SASEGT. The CDR3 coding sequence is TGTGCCACCCACGTGGGGGCAAAGAACACCGGGGAGCTGTTTTTT. Encoded protein: CATHVGAKNTGELFF.

This clonotype was seen only a few times. The rearrangement links TRBV3-1 to TRBJ2-2, with D possibly being TRBD2 (6 bases). CDR1 and CDR2 from the germline V gene are LGHDT and YNNKEL (reference sequence). Trimming removed 4 bases at V and 1 base at J, with 10 bases between. The CDR3 is 15 residues long. CDR3 nucleotides: TGTGCCAGCAGCCGCACGGGACTGAACACCGGGGAGCTGTTTTTT. It is translated as CASSRTGLNTGELFF.

This clonotype appeared a few times. The rearrangement links TRBV9 to TRBJ2-1, with TRBD1 matching over 9 bases. The CDR3 is 15 residues long. Germline CDR1 reads SGDLS; CDR2 reads YYNGEE. Trimming removed 4 bases from V and 5 bases from J; junction bases left unmatched: 7. CDR3 sequence: CASSSRDRDHNEQFF. The CDR3 bases are TGTGCCAGCAGCTCGAGGGACAGGGACCACAATGAGCAGTTCTTC.

The chain carries TRBV14 and TRBJ1-3; D gene unclear. The CDR3 has 14 amino acids. Germline CDR1 is SGHDN and CDR2 is FVKESK. Trimming took 4 bases from V and 2 from J, leaving 9 bases between them. This CDR3 is CASSPTRAGNTIYF. The CDR3, as DNA: TGTGCCAGCAGCCCCACGCGGGCTGGAAACACCATATATTTT.

The chain carries TRBV11-2 and TRBJ2-3; 7 bases map to TRBD1. The CDR3 covers 15 residues. The V gene's germline CDR1 is SGHAT and CDR2 FQNNGV. Trimming cost V 5 bases and J 4 bases; bases outside gene matches: 9. Here the CDR3 DNA reads TGTGCCAGCAGCCCTCAAGGGGGCCTCCCAGATACGCAGTATTTT. It encodes CASSPQGGLPDTQYF.

This clonotype was seen only a few times. The V gene is TRBV7-9, the J gene TRBJ2-3; D is unresolved. The CDR3 has 15 residues. V was shortened by 5 bases and J by 7 bases, with 19 bases between the two germline ends. The germline CDR1 and CDR2 sequences are SEHNR and FQNEAQ (reference sequence). The CDR3 loop reads CASSDNRPGSNTQYF. CDR3 in DNA: TGTGCCAGCAGCGATAATAGACCGGGCTCGAATACGCAGTATTTT.

The rearrangement uses TRBV6-1 and TRBJ1-1; tentatively, D is TRBD1 (6 bases). V dropped 2 bases and J dropped 5 bases, with 21 bases sitting between them. This CDR3 contains 17 residues. Germline assignment: CDR1 MNHNS and CDR2 SASEGT. CDR3 sequence (DNA): TGTGCCAGCAGTGAAAGGGCAGGGGAGAAGGTAAAAACTGAAGCTTTCTTT. Translated, it gives CASSERAGEKVKTEAFF.

The chain has TRBV30 and TRBJ2-5; the D gene is possibly TRBD2 (5 bases). The CDR3 runs to 16 residues. Per germline, CDR1 GTSNPN and CDR2 SVGIG (reference sequence). Trimming shortened V by 3 bases and J by 1 base, and 18 bases separated the two germline ends. CDR3 DNA: TGTGCCTGGAGAGGGTTAGCGACCCACCTCCAAGAGACCCAGTACTTC. Protein: CAWRGLATHLQETQYF.

This clonotype was counted only a few times. V is TRBV18 and J is TRBJ2-3, with 8 nucleotides matching TRBD2. The J segment lost 2 bases and the V segment lost 3 bases, leaving 10 bases of the junction unmatched. The length of the CDR3 is 17 residues. Germline assignment: CDR1 KGHSH and CDR2 LQKENI. The CDR3 loop reads CASSPFSGGLFTDTQYF. The CDR3 DNA sequence: TGTGCCAGCTCACCCTTCAGCGGGGGCCTCTTCACAGATACGCAGTATTTT. The whole variable domain, filled in from reference TRBV18 and TRBJ2-3, reads NAGVMQNPRHLVRRRGQEARLRCSPMKGHSHVYWYRQLPEEGLKFMVYLQKENIIDESGMPKERFSAEFPKEGPSILRIQQVVRGDSAAYFCASSPFSGGLFTDTQYFGPGTRLTVL.

The chain couples TRBV6-4 to TRBJ2-6; 7 nucleotides agree with TRBD1. V was clipped by 6 bases and J by 4 bases; unmatched bases: 24. CDR1 and CDR2 (germline): MRHNA, SNTAGT. The CDR3 contains 21 residues. This CDR3 is CASSDRVIPYGGPLGANVLTF. The DNA for the CDR3 is TGTGCCAGCAGCGACAGGGTGATTCCCTACGGCGGCCCTCTGGGGGCCAACGTCCTGACTTTC.

This rearrangement joins TRBV7-2 to TRBJ1-2; tentatively, D is TRBD1 (6 bases). Trimming pared 8 bases from V and 3 bases from J, leaving 13 bases between. The CDR3 covers 13 residues. The germline CDR1 and CDR2 sequences are SGHTA and FQGNSA. CDR3 coding DNA: TGTGCCAGCCGCCGAAGGGGGGACTATGGCTACACCTTC. It yields the protein CASRRRGDYGYTF.

The chain is built from TRBV14 and TRBJ2-7; D may be TRBD1 or TRBD2 (6 bases each). Germline lookup yields CDR1 SGHDN and CDR2 FVKESK. V was trimmed by 1 base and J by 13 bases, leaving 17 bases between them. The CDR3 sequence is 13 residues long. For the CDR3, the DNA is TGTGCCAGCAGCCAAGTGGGGGGCCATGCCTCCTACTTC. Amino acid sequence: CASSQVGGHASYF. The full variable domain, in which reference TRBV14 and TRBJ2-7 provide the parts outside the CDR3, is EAGVTQFPSHSVIEKGQTVTLRCDPISGHDNLYWYRRVMGKEIKFLLHFVKESKQDESGMPNNRFLAERTGGTYSTLKVQPAELEDSGVYFCASSQVGGHASYFGPGTRLTVT.

This clonotype was detected only a few times. V and J are TRBV11-2 and TRBJ2-1; 9 bases agree with TRBD2. Germline V gene data show CDR1 as SGHAT and CDR2 as FQNNGV. The V and J ends lost 1 base and 7 bases, in that order; junction bases with no gene match: 8. The CDR3 length is 16 residues. Here the CDR3 DNA reads TGTGCCAGCAGCTTAGTGGGCGGGAGGGTCAAGAATGAGCAGTTCTTC. Its translation: CASSLVGGRVKNEQFF. Looking up the rest from reference TRBV11-2 and TRBJ2-1 gives the full variable domain: EAGVAQSPRYKIIEKRQSVAFWCNPISGHATLYWYQQILGQGPKLLIQFQNNGVVDDSQLPKDRFSAERLKGVDSTLKIQPAKLEDSAVYLCASSLVGGRVKNEQFFGPGTRLTVL.

This chain joins TRBV9 and TRBJ2-2, with D tentatively TRBD2 (6 bases). V was cut by 4 bases and J by 0 bases, with 16 bases left in between. The CDR3 is 17 amino acids. CDR1 and CDR2 (germline): SGDLS, YYNGEE. The CDR3 sequence is CASSPRSGGANTGELFF. CDR3 nucleotides: TGTGCCAGCAGCCCACGATCGGGCGGGGCGAACACCGGGGAGCTGTTTTTT.